This is a list of T cell receptor beta chains from one sample in a study of T-cell reconstitution after alpha-beta-depleted transplantation in children. TCRdb redid the calling of the PCR reads with MiXCR, one entry per CDR3 protein. Of more than 150,000 distinct CDR3 sequences in the sample, roughly 15% were seen once. Source: PBMCs from the stem cell graft donor, taken from the stem cell graft. The source is a human donor who donated a stem cell graft to a child with acute lymphoblastic leukemia. Both conserved end residues are part of each CDR3. A D gene is named only where the DNA matches it firmly. Size tells how often a clone was seen (once, few, many) or the class of an expanded clone, and some rows leave it out.

CDR3nt | CDR3aa | j_gene | d_gene | abundance | v_gene
TGTGCCAGCAGCTTCGCAGGCGACGTTATGAACACTGAAGCTTTCTTT | CASSFAGDVMNTEAFF | TRBJ1-1 | . | . | TRBV13
TGTGCCAGCAGTTACCCCGAACTAGCGGGAAATGCAGATACGCAGTATTTT | CASSYPELAGNADTQYF | TRBJ2-3 | TRBD2 | . | TRBV6-5
TGCGCCAGCAGCCAAGTGGGCGGGAGGCTAGCCAAAAACATTCAGTACTTC | CASSQVGGRLAKNIQYF | TRBJ2-4 | TRBD2 | . | TRBV4-1
TGTGCCAGCAGCTCATTAGGACAGGAGGACTATGGCTACACCTTC | CASSSLGQEDYGYTF | TRBJ1-2 | TRBD1 | many | TRBV7-8
TGTGCCAGCTCGCAGGGACGATCGGATGAGCAGTTCTTC | CASSQGRSDEQFF | TRBJ2-1 | . | . | TRBV18
TGCGCCAGCACAACGTCCGCAGACACAGATACGCAGTATTTT | CASTTSADTDTQYF | TRBJ2-3 | . | many | TRBV5-1
TGCGCCAGCAGCTTGAATCTCGGACTCTACGAGCAGTACTTC | CASSLNLGLYEQYF | TRBJ2-7 | . | many | TRBV5-1
TGTGCCAGCAGCCAACGCTGGGTAGCGGGGGAAATCACCTACAATGAGCAGTTCTTC | CASSQRWVAGEITYNEQFF | TRBJ2-1 | TRBD2 | many | TRBV7-6
TGTGCCAGCAGTAGCGGGGGGCGCTCCTACAATGAGCAGTTCTTC | CASSSGGRSYNEQFF | TRBJ2-1 | TRBD2 | many | TRBV7-8
TGTGCCAGCAGCCCCTTAGCGGGAGGGCTTAATGAGCAGTTCTTC | CASSPLAGGLNEQFF | TRBJ2-1 | TRBD2 | many | TRBV3-1
TGCAGTGCCGCGGGAGCGGGACATCAAGAGACCCAGTACTTC | CSAAGAGHQETQYF | TRBJ2-5 | . | . | TRBV20-1
TGTGCCAGCTCACCGGACAGGGTAGAAAAACTGTTTTTT | CASSPDRVEKLFF | TRBJ1-4 | TRBD1 | many | TRBV18
TGCGCCAGCAGCTCAAGGGGGCGCGGGGTGGGCACTGAAGCTTTCTTT | CASSSRGRGVGTEAFF | TRBJ1-1 | TRBD1 | many | TRBV5-1
TGTGCCAGCGGCCGGGGGAATAGCAATCAGCCCCAGCATTTT | CASGRGNSNQPQHF | TRBJ1-5 | . | many | TRBV12-3/TRBV12-4
TGCAGTGCCAGAGCGGAAAGCTCCTACAATGAGCAGTTCTTC | CSARAESSYNEQFF | TRBJ2-1 | . | many | TRBV20-1
TGTGCCAGCAGCACACTGGGACCGACCATCTCTGGGGCCAACGTCCTGACTTTC | CASSTLGPTISGANVLTF | TRBJ2-6 | . | many | TRBV12-3/TRBV12-4
TGCGCCAGCAGCCAAACGGGACTAGCGGACTACAATGAGCAGTTCTTC | CASSQTGLADYNEQFF | TRBJ2-1 | TRBD2 | many | TRBV4-1
TGCAGTGCTAGCCCCCTCTACTATGGCTACACCTTC | CSASPLYYGYTF | TRBJ1-2 | . | . | TRBV20-1
TGTGCCATCAGAATGGGACAGCAGAACACTGAAGCTTTCTTT | CAIRMGQQNTEAFF | TRBJ1-1 | TRBD1 | many | TRBV10-3
TGTGCCAGCAGTGGACAGGGGTCAGTCGGTGGTGGGGAGACCCAGTACTTC | CASSGQGSVGGGETQYF | TRBJ2-5 | TRBD1 | many | TRBV12-3/TRBV12-4
TGCGCCAGCAGCGTGGGACAGGGGGCCGCCGGGGAGCTGTTTTTT | CASSVGQGAAGELFF | TRBJ2-2 | TRBD1 | many | TRBV5-1
TGTGCCAGCAGTCCCACAAACTCATACACCGGGGAGCTGTTTTTT | CASSPTNSYTGELFF | TRBJ2-2 | . | many | TRBV12-3/TRBV12-4
TGCGCCAGCAGCTCCCAAGTAGGTGGGCGGGAGCAGTACTTC | CASSSQVGGREQYF | TRBJ2-7 | . | many | TRBV5-1
TGTGCCAGCAGTTCCCGAATAATCTATGAGCAGTTCTTC | CASSSRIIYEQFF | TRBJ2-1 | . | many | TRBV12-3/TRBV12-4
TGTGCCAGCAGCTTAACCCCAGAGAGCACAGATACGCAGTATTTT | CASSLTPESTDTQYF | TRBJ2-3 | . | many | TRBV7-9
TGTGCCAGCAGCCCTACGCCAGGGGACTACGAGCAGTACTTC | CASSPTPGDYEQYF | TRBJ2-7 | . | few | TRBV7-8
TGTGCCAGCAGCTTGCGGGAGGGGGTTCGGGATACGCAGTATTTT | CASSLREGVRDTQYF | TRBJ2-3 | TRBD2 | many | TRBV7-2
TGCGCCAGCAGCTTGGACCCAGGCGATCAGCCCCAGCATTTT | CASSLDPGDQPQHF | TRBJ1-5 | . | many | TRBV5-1
TGTGCCAGCTCACCGGAGGCTAGCTTCGGCAATGAGCAGTTCTTC | CASSPEASFGNEQFF | TRBJ2-1 | . | few | TRBV18
TGTGCCAGCATCTCGGACAGGGGGCAAGGGACCCAGTACTTC | CASISDRGQGTQYF | TRBJ2-5 | TRBD1 | many | TRBV7-9
TGCGCCAGCAGTCCGAATCGGTATGGCTACACCTTC | CASSPNRYGYTF | TRBJ1-2 | . | many | TRBV10-2
TGTGCCAGCAGCCCCTGGACAGGGCTTGGTAATTCACCCCTCCACTTT | CASSPWTGLGNSPLHF | TRBJ1-6 | TRBD1 | many | TRBV6-1
TGCGCCACCAGTCTGGGTCCCAACAATGAGCAGTTCTTC | CATSLGPNNEQFF | TRBJ2-1 | . | many | TRBV10-2
TGTGCCAGCAGTTTGGTCGGCAGTGGGGAAAAACTGTTTTTT | CASSLVGSGEKLFF | TRBJ1-4 | . | many | TRBV12-3/TRBV12-4
TGTGCCAGCAGTTCCCTTAGCTCTGGGGCCAACGTCCTGACTTTC | CASSSLSSGANVLTF | TRBJ2-6 | . | many | TRBV27
TGCGCCAGCAGCTTGGACCAGCGGGAGGGCCTGGATACGCAGTATTTT | CASSLDQREGLDTQYF | TRBJ2-3 | TRBD2 | many | TRBV5-1
TGTGCCAGCAGCTTGCACTGGACTAGCTCAAGCACAGATACGCAGTATTTT | CASSLHWTSSSTDTQYF | TRBJ2-3 | TRBD2 | many | TRBV5-4
TGTGCCAGCAGGGATACAGGGAACACCGGGGAGCTGTTTTTT | CASRDTGNTGELFF | TRBJ2-2 | . | many | TRBV12-3/TRBV12-4
TGTGCCAGCAGTCGACTAGCAACCTACAATGAGCAGTTCTTC | CASSRLATYNEQFF | TRBJ2-1 | TRBD2 | many | TRBV27
TGCGCCAGCAGCTTGGAGGCAGCATCAACCTACGAGCAGTACTTC | CASSLEAASTYEQYF | TRBJ2-7 | . | many | TRBV5-1
TGTGCTAGTGGTTTGGTAAAGGATGGTTCTATAGCCAAAAACATTCAGTACTTC | CASGLVKDGSIAKNIQYF | TRBJ2-4 | . | . | TRBV12-5
TGCGCCAGCAAATTAGGGCTTAGCACAGATACGCAGTATTTT | CASKLGLSTDTQYF | TRBJ2-3 | . | many | TRBV5-1
TGCAGTGCTAGAGATGGACCTAAGGGACTAGTGGGCGAGCAGTTCTTC | CSARDGPKGLVGEQFF | TRBJ2-1 | TRBD2 | many | TRBV20-1
TGTGCCTGGAGTCGCGAGCTAGCGCGCAAAGAGACCCAGTACTTC | CAWSRELARKETQYF | TRBJ2-5 | . | few | TRBV30
TGCAGCGTTAGGAGGGGAGGGACTAGCCTTAATGAGCAGTTCTTC | CSVRRGGTSLNEQFF | TRBJ2-1 | TRBD2 | many | TRBV29-1
TGTGCCAGCAGTCGAGGGGTCCCCTATGGCTACACCTTC | CASSRGVPYGYTF | TRBJ1-2 | . | . | TRBV27
TGTGCCAGCAGTTTTAGGCAGCGGCCAGCTGAAGCTTTCTTT | CASSFRQRPAEAFF | TRBJ1-1 | . | few | TRBV28
TGCAGTGCCCCGGGAGTAAGGGAGACCCAGTACTTC | CSAPGVRETQYF | TRBJ2-5 | . | many | TRBV20-1